This TCR beta chain was captured by sequencing in a study of blood T cells in healthy people across ages. CDR1 is LNHDA, CDR2 SQIVND, per germline (reference sequence). The CDR3 covers 14 residues. The authors ran a second PCR of about 6 to 11 cycles using a sample-barcoded 5' primer and a J-beta primer mix. One entry per CDR3 protein results from TCRdb running MiXCR on the 5' RACE reads. The table lists approximately 960,000 distinct CDR3 sequences, almost 30% of them singletons. In this sample, this clonotype turned up a few times. The same sample was also studied in work on T cells of mothers and their children.

This clonotype was obtained from a woman between 40 and 50 years old in good health. The V call is TRBV19, the J call TRBJ2-7, with 7 bases that match TRBD2. The end of the DNA fits TRBJ2-5 better, so the J call may be wrong. The sample taken for sequencing was blood. The DNA for the CDR3 is TGTGCCAGTAGTCCCGGGCCCGGCGGGGGGACCCAGTACTTC. Translated: CASSPGPGGGTQYF.